This TCR beta chain is from a study of T cell repertoires in cytomegalovirus infection. Overall study context: Public signatures in TCR beta pointed to CMV infection and matching HLA type.

Regarding the study as a whole: Cumulative frequency of public TCR beta families picked out carriers of CMV plus the relevant HLA. HLA-C-restricted, CMV-specific TCR beta clonotypes were dominant ex vivo.

Germline CDR1 reads LNHDA; CDR2 reads SQIVND (reference sequence). With 4 bases removed from V and 2 bases from J, the gap between germline ends came to 2 bases. CDR3 size: 11 residues. TCRdb redid the calling of the reads with MiXCR, one entry per CDR3 protein. Of some 180,000 distinct CDR3 sequences listed, roughly a fifth are singletons. This clonotype was observed a handful of times. Its antigen is unknown. Sequencing was performed on PBMCs. V and J are TRBV19 and TRBJ2-5; D uncertain. This TCR derives from a human donor in good health (CMV status not recorded). Some clones in this sample may be carry-over from other donors' samples. The DNA for the CDR3 is TGTGCCAGTAGTAAACAAGAGACCCAGTACTTC. Its translation: CASSKQETQYF.